One sample yielded the 27 T cell receptor beta chains listed below, sequenced in a study of T cell responses to AZD1222 COVID-19 vaccine. Libraries were prepared by immunoSEQ multiplex PCR; TCRdb keeps only in-frame clonotypes and omits some of them. The data hold around 100,000 clones, with around 89% observed a single time. Source: peripheral blood, taken on day 0 of AZD1222 vaccination. These receptors were collected from an adult in good health.

The chain joins TRBV21-1 to TRBJ1-5; the table's D gene call, TRBD1, was not cross checked with the DNA. TRBV21-1 is listed as a pseudogene. This CDR3 has 18 amino acids. The CDR3 bases are TGTGCCAGCAGCAAAAATGGGTACAGGGATAAATCGCGTCAGCCCCAGCATTTT. This encodes CASSKNGYRDKSRQPQHF.

The chain is built from TRBV18 and TRBJ1-1, with TRBD1 matching over 8 bases. Unmatched junction bases numbered 6, after V lost 7 bases and J lost 2 bases. CDR3 size: 14 residues. The germline CDR1 and CDR2 sequences are KGHSH and LQKENI. The CDR3 is CASCIQGVNTEAFF. CDR3 bases: TGTGCCAGCTGTATACAGGGGGTCAACACTGAAGCTTTCTTT.

The rearrangement uses TRBV29-1 and TRBJ2-5; D perhaps matches TRBD1 (6 bases). Trimming removed 7 bases from V and 5 bases from J, with 17 bases in between. The CDR3 sequence is 13 residues long. Germline CDR1 is SQVTM and CDR2 is ANQGSEA. The CDR3 reads CSGSGHPGETQYF. CDR3 DNA sequence: TGCAGCGGGTCGGGACACCCGGGGGAGACCCAGTACTTC.

This chain connects TRBV15 to TRBJ2-1; TRBD1 or TRBD2 may be the D gene (5 bases each). The CDR3 consists of 14 residues. The V end was cut by 1 base, the J end by 5 bases, with 9 bases between. The germline V gene has CDR1 LNHNV and CDR2 YYDKDF (reference sequence). CDR3 bases: TGTGCCACCAGCAGAGGGGACCTGAACAATGAGCAGTTCTTC. Residues: CATSRGDLNNEQFF.

The chain joins TRBV9 to TRBJ1-1, with 7 nucleotides matching TRBD1. This CDR3 region has 13 residues. CDR1 is SGDLS, CDR2 YYNGEE, per germline. After removal of 0 bases from V and 4 bases from J, the junction contained 0 bases not matched to a gene. CDR3 sequence: CASSVGQGTEAFF. The CDR3 nucleotides are TGTGCCAGCAGCGTAGGACAGGGCACTGAAGCTTTCTTT.

This chain uses TRBV2 with TRBJ2-7; D may be TRBD2 (6 bases). This CDR3 has 11 residues. Trimming pared 4 bases from V and 12 bases from J, leaving 13 bases between. Germline V gene sequence: CDR1 SNHLY, CDR2 FYNNEI. The CDR3 region has the DNA TGTGCCAGCAGTGCGATGGGAGGTCGGTACTTC. It translates to CASSAMGGRYF. Drawing the rest from reference TRBV2 and TRBJ2-7, the complete variable domain is EPEVTQTPSHQVTQMGQEVILRCVPISNHLYFYWYRQILGQKVEFLVSFYNNEISEKSEIFDDQFSVERPDGSNFTLKIRSTKLEDSAMYFCASSAMGGRYFGPGTRLTVT.

V is TRBV5-1 and J is TRBJ1-4; 7 nucleotides agree with TRBD1. Germline assignment: CDR1 SGHRS and CDR2 YFSETQ. CDR3 length: 13 residues. V lost 2 bases and J lost 11; bases outside the gene matches: 6. The CDR3 loop is CASSFGDREKLFF. The CDR3 DNA is TGCGCCAGCAGCTTCGGAGACAGGGAGAAACTGTTTTTT. The full variable domain, completed using reference TRBV5-1 and TRBJ1-4, is KAGVTQTPRYLIKTRGQQVTLSCSPISGHRSVSWYQQTPGQGLQFLFEYFSETQRNKGNFPGRFSGRQFSNSRSEMNVSTLELGDSALYLCASSFGDREKLFFGSGTQLSVL.

The rearrangement uses TRBV6-5 and TRBJ1-6, with 8 bases identical to TRBD1. CDR1 is MNHEY and CDR2 is SVGAGI in the germline V gene. There are 16 residues in the CDR3. V dropped 4 bases and J dropped 10; count of bases not matched to a gene: 12. The CDR3 DNA reads TGTGCCAGCAGTTCACCCTCAGGGGGCGCGGGGTCACCCCTCCACTTT. This codes for CASSSPSGGAGSPLHF.

The V call is TRBV9, the J call TRBJ2-3; TRBD1 or TRBD2 may be the D gene (5 bases each). V lost 3 bases to trimming and J lost 0 bases, with 14 bases between them. The CDR3 length is 16 residues. CDR1 is SGDLS and CDR2 is YYNGEE in the germline V gene. The CDR3 region has the DNA TGTGCCAGCAGCGGGTGGGGGTGGTTTAGCACAGATACGCAGTATTTT. This codes for CASSGWGWFSTDTQYF.

The chain links TRBV5-1 to TRBJ1-4; 8 bases line up with TRBD1. The ends lost 3 bases at V and 6 bases at J; junction bases unmatched: 4. Per the germline V gene, CDR1 is SGHRS and CDR2 is YFSETQ. The CDR3 is made up of 14 amino acids. This chain's CDR3 is CASSSQGAHEKLFF. In DNA form, the CDR3 reads TGCGCCAGCAGCTCTCAGGGGGCGCATGAAAAACTGTTTTTT. Full variable domain (missing parts from reference TRBV5-1 and TRBJ1-4): KAGVTQTPRYLIKTRGQQVTLSCSPISGHRSVSWYQQTPGQGLQFLFEYFSETQRNKGNFPGRFSGRQFSNSRSEMNVSTLELGDSALYLCASSSQGAHEKLFFGSGTQLSVL.

The chain couples TRBV27 to TRBJ1-1; 7 bases match TRBD1. Trimming at V came to 4 bases and at J to 1 base, leaving 12 bases not matched to a gene. Germline V gene lookup returns CDR1 MNHEY and CDR2 SMNVEV (reference sequence). The CDR3 runs to 17 residues. As DNA, the CDR3 is TGTGCCAGCAGTTCCTCTGGCGCCGGACAGGAGAACACTGAAGCTTTCTTT. Its protein product is CASSSSGAGQENTEAFF.

The chain combines TRBV5-1 with TRBJ1-1; 9 bases are shared with TRBD1. The CDR3 spans 15 residues. The V gene end was trimmed by 4 bases and the J gene end by 5 bases; junction bases not matched to a gene: 9. Germline V gives CDR1 SGHRS, CDR2 YFSETQ. Written as DNA, the CDR3 is TGCGCCAGCAGCCCGGGCCTGACAGGGGGGACTGAAGCTTTCTTT. Its protein product is CASSPGLTGGTEAFF.

The chain combines TRBV6-1 with TRBJ2-7, with 7 bases fitting TRBD2. This CDR3 contains 16 residues. V shed 4 bases, J shed 3 bases, and the junction held 12 bases outside the gene matches. Germline V lookup: CDR1 MNHNS, CDR2 SASEGT. The CDR3: CASSAGLGTSIYEQYF. DNA of the CDR3: TGTGCCAGCAGTGCAGGACTAGGAACAAGTATCTACGAGCAGTACTTC.

CDR3 DNA: TGCGCCAGCAGCCGGGGCACAGATACGCAGTATTTT. Residues: CASSRGTDTQYF. This sequence joins TRBV5-1 and TRBJ2-3, with D hard to call. Trimming shortened V by 4 bases and J by 1 base, and 4 bases separated the two germline ends. Looked up from germline, CDR1 is SGHRS and CDR2 is YFSETQ. CDR3 size: 12 residues.

The gene calls are TRBV30 and TRBJ1-3, with D hard to call. Germline lookup yields CDR1 GTSNPN and CDR2 SVGIG (reference sequence). The CDR3 spans 12 residues. V shed 2 bases and J shed 4 bases, with 6 bases lying between them. The CDR3 reads CAWSLVGNTIYF. The CDR3 coding sequence is TGTGCCTGGAGTCTGGTGGGAAACACCATATATTTT.

The V gene is TRBV5-5, the J gene TRBJ1-5, with D hard to call. The V and J ends lost 0 bases and 6 bases respectively, with 13 bases between them. Germline CDR1 SGHKS, CDR2 YYEKEE (reference sequence). CDR3 length equals 15 residues. The CDR3 spells CASSLEAGSSQPQHF. CDR3 nucleotide sequence: TGTGCCAGCAGCTTGGAGGCAGGCTCTAGTCAGCCCCAGCATTTT.

CDR3 nucleotide sequence: TGTGCCATCAGTGAGTGGGAGAATGAGCAGTTCTTC. Its protein is CAISEWENEQFF. The gene calls are TRBV10-3 and TRBJ2-1, with a tentative D call TRBD2 (5 bases). Germline V gene data show CDR1 as ENHRY and CDR2 as SYGVKD. V gave up 1 base and J gave up 7 bases, with 5 bases separating them. This CDR3 contains 12 residues.

CDR3 nucleotides: TGTGCCAGCAGCCCGGACAGGGATGGCACCATATATTTT. It is translated as CASSPDRDGTIYF. The chain combines TRBV7-3 with TRBJ1-3; 8 bases map to TRBD1. Germline V lookup: CDR1 SGHTA, CDR2 FQGTGA. V was clipped by 5 bases and J by 9 bases; unmatched bases: 6. The CDR3 is made up of 13 amino acids.

This chain uses TRBV5-5 with TRBJ1-4; D is unclear. CDR1 is SGHKS, CDR2 YYEKEE, per germline (reference sequence). V was trimmed by 1 base and J by 0 bases, leaving 4 bases between them. The CDR3 consists of 14 residues. CDR3 sequence reads: CASSLTATNEKLFF. CDR3 nucleotides: TGTGCCAGCAGCTTGACAGCAACTAATGAAAAACTGTTTTTT.

The chain has TRBV6-6 and TRBJ1-3; the D gene is possibly TRBD1 (6 bases). The CDR3 extends over 16 amino acids. Germline V gene lookup returns CDR1 MNHNY and CDR2 SVGAGI (reference sequence). The germline V and J ends were trimmed by 5 bases and 1 base, with 15 bases remaining between them. The CDR3 loop reads CASSPQEGGSGNTIYF. For the CDR3, the DNA is TGTGCCAGCAGTCCTCAAGAAGGGGGGTCTGGAAACACCATATATTTT.

The V gene is TRBV2, the J gene TRBJ2-3; D not resolved. Germline V gene sequence: CDR1 SNHLY, CDR2 FYNNEI. The V end lost 1 base, the J end lost 4 bases, and 12 bases lay between the germline ends. The CDR3 spans 15 residues. The CDR3: CASSEGLAPADTQYF. The CDR3 DNA follows: TGTGCCAGCAGTGAAGGATTAGCTCCGGCAGATACGCAGTATTTT.

The chain joins TRBV18 to TRBJ1-6; a possible D gene is TRBD1 (5 bases). The CDR3 loop spans 16 amino acids. CDR1 and CDR2 (germline): KGHSH, LQKENI. The ends were cut back, 4 bases at V and 4 bases at J, with 14 bases in the middle. In nucleotides, the CDR3 is TGTGCCAGCTCACGGCCAGGGAGTGGGTATAATTCACCCCTCCACTTT. Translation gives CASSRPGSGYNSPLHF.

This sequence joins TRBV19 and TRBJ2-2, with D hard to call. The CDR3 has 14 residues. Trimming took off 1 base at V and 3 bases at J, with 6 bases between the two ends. Germline-derived CDR1 and CDR2 are LNHDA and SQIVND (reference sequence). CDR3 loop: CASSIGRHTGELFF. DNA for the CDR3: TGTGCCAGTAGTATAGGACGGCACACCGGGGAGCTGTTTTTT.

The genes are TRBV3-1 (or the pseudogene TRBV3-2) and TRBJ2-2; 10 bases are shared with TRBD2. In germline, CDR1 is LGHDT, CDR2 YNNKEL (reference sequence). Trimming at V came to 0 bases and at J to 6 bases, leaving 10 bases not matched to a gene. The CDR3 extends over 18 amino acids. The CDR3 reads CASSQDRALAGESGELFF. The CDR3 nucleotides read TGTGCCAGCAGCCAAGATCGGGCCCTAGCGGGAGAATCCGGGGAGCTGTTTTTT.

V and J are TRBV18 and TRBJ1-2; 8 bases map to TRBD1. The CDR3 runs 15 residues. J lost 6 bases, V lost 2 bases, and 8 bases had no gene match. CDR1 is KGHSH and CDR2 is LQKENI in the germline V gene. In nucleotides, the CDR3 is TGTGCCAGCTCACCAGTCGGAACAGGGGGAGATGGCTACACCTTC. This encodes CASSPVGTGGDGYTF. Full variable domain (remainder filled in from reference TRBV18 and TRBJ1-2): NAGVMQNPRHLVRRRGQEARLRCSPMKGHSHVYWYRQLPEEGLKFMVYLQKENIIDESGMPKERFSAEFPKEGPSILRIQQVVRGDSAAYFCASSPVGTGGDGYTFGSGTRLTVV.

The rearrangement joins TRBV19 to TRBJ2-6; no clear D gene. Germline CDR1 and CDR2: LNHDA and SQIVND (reference sequence). Trimming removed 7 bases from V and 0 bases from J, with 7 bases in between. This CDR3 spans 14 amino acids. The CDR3 is CASNSDSGANVLTF. The CDR3 region has the DNA TGTGCCAGTAATTCGGACTCTGGGGCCAACGTCCTGACTTTC.

The chain links TRBV9 to TRBJ2-4, with 7 bases lining up with TRBD1. In germline, CDR1 is SGDLS, CDR2 YYNGEE. The CDR3 consists of 17 residues. Trimming took 0 bases from V and 2 from J; bases not matched to a gene: 8. Written as DNA, the CDR3 is TGTGCCAGCAGCGTAGTCGAGGGGGCGGTAACCAAAAACATTCAGTACTTC. It codes for CASSVVEGAVTKNIQYF. Full variable domain (rest looked up from reference TRBV9 and TRBJ2-4): DSGVTQTPKHLITATGQRVTLRCSPRSGDLSVYWYQQSLDQGLQFLIQYYNGEERAKGNILERFSAQQFPDLHSELNLSSLELGDSALYFCASSVVEGAVTKNIQYFGAGTRLSVL.